Shown below are 3 T cell receptor beta chains from a single sample sequenced in a study of cytomegalovirus exposure and HLA in healthy donors (dated by TCRdb to the late 2010s). Library generation was performed with the immunoSEQ multiplex PCR assay. A mixture of 60 forward primers for TCR Vbeta segments and 13 reverse primers for TCR Jbeta segments was used in the multiplex PCR. The table was pulled from immuneACCESS by TCRdb, which kept in-frame rearrangements only. Such tables lose some clones; where checked, under half of the loss comes from unresolved V genes, and the rest has no known cause. The sample data list 95,000 to 150,000 clones, and 70% to 75% of these were observed just once. In total, the top ten clones hold 4.1% of the sample. Sequenced input: PBMCs. These receptors were obtained from a woman aged 40 to 50 in good health and CMV-seronegative.

The chain employs TRBV18 and TRBJ1-1; no firm D call. The CDR3 sequence is 15 residues long. V was cut by 4 bases and J by 3 bases, with 15 bases left in between. Germline V gives CDR1 KGHSH, CDR2 LQKENI. The CDR3 loop reads CASSLEGGGYTEAFF. CDR3 sequence (DNA): TGTGCCAGCTCACTCGAGGGAGGTGGGTACACTGAAGCTTTCTTT.

The chain uses TRBV5-1 and TRBJ2-7, with 10 bases identical to TRBD1. Trimming cost V 3 bases and J 3 bases; bases outside gene matches: 6. Germline V gene lookup returns CDR1 SGHRS and CDR2 YFSETQ. CDR3 length: 15 residues. CDR3 loop: CASSSTGTGVYEQYF. The DNA for the CDR3 is TGCGCCAGCAGCTCGACCGGGACAGGGGTCTACGAGCAGTACTTC. The entire variable domain, with the rest obtained from reference TRBV5-1 and TRBJ2-7, is as follows: KAGVTQTPRYLIKTRGQQVTLSCSPISGHRSVSWYQQTPGQGLQFLFEYFSETQRNKGNFPGRFSGRQFSNSRSEMNVSTLELGDSALYLCASSSTGTGVYEQYFGPGTRLTVT.

V is TRBV7-2 and J is TRBJ1-2; 7 bases align to TRBD1. Germline CDR1 and CDR2: SGHTA and FQGNSA. The V and J ends lost 5 bases and 4 bases, in that order; junction bases with no gene match: 4. This CDR3 is 13 amino acids long. CDR3 nucleotides: TGTGCCAGCAGCCCGACAGGGCCCTATGGCTACACCTTC. As protein: CASSPTGPYGYTF.